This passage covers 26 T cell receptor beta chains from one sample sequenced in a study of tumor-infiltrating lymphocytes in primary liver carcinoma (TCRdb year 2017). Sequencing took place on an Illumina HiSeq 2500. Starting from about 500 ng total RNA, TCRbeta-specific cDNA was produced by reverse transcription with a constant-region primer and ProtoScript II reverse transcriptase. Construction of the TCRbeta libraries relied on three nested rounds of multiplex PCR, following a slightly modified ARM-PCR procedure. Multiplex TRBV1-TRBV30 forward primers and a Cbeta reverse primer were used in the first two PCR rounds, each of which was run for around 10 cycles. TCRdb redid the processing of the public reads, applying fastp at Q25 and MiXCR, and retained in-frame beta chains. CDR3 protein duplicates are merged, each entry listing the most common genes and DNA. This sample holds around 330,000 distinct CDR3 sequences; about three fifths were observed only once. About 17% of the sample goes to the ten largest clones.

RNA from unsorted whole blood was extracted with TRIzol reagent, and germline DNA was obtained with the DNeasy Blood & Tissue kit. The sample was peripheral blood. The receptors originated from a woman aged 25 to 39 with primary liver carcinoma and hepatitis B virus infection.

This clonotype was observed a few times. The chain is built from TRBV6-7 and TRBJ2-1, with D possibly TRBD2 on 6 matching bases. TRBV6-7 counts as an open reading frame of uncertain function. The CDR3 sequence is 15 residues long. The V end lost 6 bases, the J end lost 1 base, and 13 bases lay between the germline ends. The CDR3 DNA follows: TGTGCCAGCAGCCTCGGGAGCCCATCCTACAATGAGCAGTTCTTC. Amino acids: CASSLGSPSYNEQFF.

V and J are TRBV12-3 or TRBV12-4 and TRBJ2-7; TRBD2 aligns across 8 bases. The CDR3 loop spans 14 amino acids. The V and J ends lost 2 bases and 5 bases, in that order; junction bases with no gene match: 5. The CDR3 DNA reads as TGTGCCAGCAGTTTATGGCCGGGGGGGGACGAGCAGTACTTC. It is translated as CASSLWPGGDEQYF.

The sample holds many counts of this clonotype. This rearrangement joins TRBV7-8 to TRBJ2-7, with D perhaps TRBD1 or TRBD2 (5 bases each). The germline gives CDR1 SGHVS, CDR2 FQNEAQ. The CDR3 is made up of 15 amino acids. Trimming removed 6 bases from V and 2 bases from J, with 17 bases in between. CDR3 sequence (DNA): TGTGCCAGCAGTTTGAACCGGGACGGAACCTACGAGCAGTACTTC. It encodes CASSLNRDGTYEQYF. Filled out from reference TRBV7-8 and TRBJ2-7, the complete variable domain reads GAGVSQSPRYKVAKRGQDVALRCDPISGHVSLFWYQQALGQGPEFLTYFQNEAQLDKSGLPSDRFFAERPEGSVSTLKIQRTQQEDSAVYLCASSLNRDGTYEQYFGPGTRLTVT.

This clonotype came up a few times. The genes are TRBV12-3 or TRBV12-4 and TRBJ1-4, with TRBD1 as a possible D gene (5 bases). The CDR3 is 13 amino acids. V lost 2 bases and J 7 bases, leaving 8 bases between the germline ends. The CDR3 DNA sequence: TGTGCCAGCAGTTTAAGGGGTCCTGAAAAACTGTTTTTT. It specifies CASSLRGPEKLFF.

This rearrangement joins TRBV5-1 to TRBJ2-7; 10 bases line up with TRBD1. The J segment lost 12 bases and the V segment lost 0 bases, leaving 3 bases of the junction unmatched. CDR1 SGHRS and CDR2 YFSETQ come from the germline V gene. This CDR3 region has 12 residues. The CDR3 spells CASSLAGDRGYF. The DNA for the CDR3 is TGCGCCAGCAGCTTGGCGGGGGACAGGGGGTACTTC.

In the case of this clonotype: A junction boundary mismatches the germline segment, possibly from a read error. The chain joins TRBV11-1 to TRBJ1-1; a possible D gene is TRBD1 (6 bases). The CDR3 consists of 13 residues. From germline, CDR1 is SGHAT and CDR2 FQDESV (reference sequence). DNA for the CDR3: TGTGCCAGCAGCCTCGGACAGAACATTGAAGCTTTCTTT. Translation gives CASSLGQNIEAFF.

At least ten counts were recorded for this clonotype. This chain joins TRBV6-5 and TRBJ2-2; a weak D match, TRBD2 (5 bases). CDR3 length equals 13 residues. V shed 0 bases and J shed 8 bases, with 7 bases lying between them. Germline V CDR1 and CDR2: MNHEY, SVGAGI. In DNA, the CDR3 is TGTGCCAGCAGTTACTCTTCGGGGGGGGAGCTGTTTTTT. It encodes CASSYSSGGELFF.

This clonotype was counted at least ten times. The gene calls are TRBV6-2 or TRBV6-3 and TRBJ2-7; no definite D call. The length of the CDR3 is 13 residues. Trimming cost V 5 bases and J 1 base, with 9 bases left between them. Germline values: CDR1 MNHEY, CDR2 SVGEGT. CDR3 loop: CASSPDWSYEQYF. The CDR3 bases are TGTGCCAGCAGTCCCGACTGGTCCTACGAGCAGTACTTC.

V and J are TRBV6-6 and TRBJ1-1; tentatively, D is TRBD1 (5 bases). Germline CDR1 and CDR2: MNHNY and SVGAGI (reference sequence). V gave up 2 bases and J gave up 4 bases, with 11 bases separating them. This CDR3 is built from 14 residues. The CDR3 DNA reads TGTGCCAGCAGTTACGGGGGAGGAAGCACTGAAGCTTTCTTT. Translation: CASSYGGGSTEAFF.

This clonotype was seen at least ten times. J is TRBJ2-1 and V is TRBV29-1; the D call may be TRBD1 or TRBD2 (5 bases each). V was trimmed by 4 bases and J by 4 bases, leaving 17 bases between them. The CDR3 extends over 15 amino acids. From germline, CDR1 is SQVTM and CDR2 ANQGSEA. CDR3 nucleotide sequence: TGCAGCGTTGTACCGAGGGACGGGGATTACAATGAGCAGTTCTTC. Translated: CSVVPRDGDYNEQFF.

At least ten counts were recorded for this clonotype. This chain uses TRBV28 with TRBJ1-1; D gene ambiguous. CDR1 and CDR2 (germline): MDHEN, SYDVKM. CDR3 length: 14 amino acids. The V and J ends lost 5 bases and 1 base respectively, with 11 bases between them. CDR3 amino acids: CASSDWRRNTEAFF. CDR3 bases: TGTGCCAGCAGTGATTGGAGGCGGAACACTGAAGCTTTCTTT.

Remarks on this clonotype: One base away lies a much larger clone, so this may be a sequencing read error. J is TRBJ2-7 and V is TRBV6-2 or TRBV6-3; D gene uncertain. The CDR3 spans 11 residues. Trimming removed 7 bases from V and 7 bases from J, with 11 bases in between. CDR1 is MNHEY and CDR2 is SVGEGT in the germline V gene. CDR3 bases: TGTGCCAGCAACCCGAGATGGGAGCAGTACTTC. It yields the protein CASNPRWEQYF.

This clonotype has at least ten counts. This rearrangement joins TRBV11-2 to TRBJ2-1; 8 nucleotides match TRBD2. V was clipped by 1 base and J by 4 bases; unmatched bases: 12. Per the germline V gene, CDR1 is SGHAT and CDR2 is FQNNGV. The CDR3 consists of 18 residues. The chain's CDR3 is CASSLVYVAGIGYNEQFF. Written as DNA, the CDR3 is TGTGCCAGCAGCTTAGTTTACGTAGCGGGGATAGGTTACAATGAGCAGTTCTTC. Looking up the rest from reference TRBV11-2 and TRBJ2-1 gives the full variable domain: EAGVAQSPRYKIIEKRQSVAFWCNPISGHATLYWYQQILGQGPKLLIQFQNNGVVDDSQLPKDRFSAERLKGVDSTLKIQPAKLEDSAVYLCASSLVYVAGIGYNEQFFGPGTRLTVL.

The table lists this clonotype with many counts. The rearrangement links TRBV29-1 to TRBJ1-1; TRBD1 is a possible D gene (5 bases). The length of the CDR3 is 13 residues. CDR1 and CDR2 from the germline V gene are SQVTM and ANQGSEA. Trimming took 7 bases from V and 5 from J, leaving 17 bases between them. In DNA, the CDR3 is TGCAGCGCCCGTCTAGGGGTTAGGACTGAAGCTTTCTTT. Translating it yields CSARLGVRTEAFF.

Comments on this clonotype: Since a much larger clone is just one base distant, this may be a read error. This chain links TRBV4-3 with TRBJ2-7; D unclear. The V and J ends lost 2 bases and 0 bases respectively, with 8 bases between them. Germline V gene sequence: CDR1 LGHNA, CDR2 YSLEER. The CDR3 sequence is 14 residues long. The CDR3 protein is CASSQLRSSYEQYF. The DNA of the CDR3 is TGCGCCAGCAGCCAATTGCGGAGCTCCTACGAGCAGTACTTC.

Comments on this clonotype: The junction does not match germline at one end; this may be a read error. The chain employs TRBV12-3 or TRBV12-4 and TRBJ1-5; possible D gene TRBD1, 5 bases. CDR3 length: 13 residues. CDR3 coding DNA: TGTACCAGCAGTTTGGGGGACCGTCAGCCCCAGCATTTT. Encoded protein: CTSSLGDRQPQHF.

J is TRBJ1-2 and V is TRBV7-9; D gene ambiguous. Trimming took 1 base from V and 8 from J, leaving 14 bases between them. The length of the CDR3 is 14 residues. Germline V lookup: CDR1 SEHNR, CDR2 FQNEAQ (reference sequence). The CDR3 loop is CASSLGEGSGGYTF. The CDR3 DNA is TGTGCCAGCAGCTTAGGGGAGGGCAGCGGCGGCTACACCTTC.

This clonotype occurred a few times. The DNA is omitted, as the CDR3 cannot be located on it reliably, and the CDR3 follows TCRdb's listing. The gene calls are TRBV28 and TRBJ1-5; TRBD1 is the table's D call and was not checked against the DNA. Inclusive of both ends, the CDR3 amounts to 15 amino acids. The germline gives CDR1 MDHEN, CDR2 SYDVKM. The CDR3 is CASRVGTGSTLPHHF.

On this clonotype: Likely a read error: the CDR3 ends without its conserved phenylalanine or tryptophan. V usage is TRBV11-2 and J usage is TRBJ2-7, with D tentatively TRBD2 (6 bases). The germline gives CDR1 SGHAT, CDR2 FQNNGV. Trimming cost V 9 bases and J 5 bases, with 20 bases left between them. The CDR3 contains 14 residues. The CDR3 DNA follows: TGTGCCAGTCGTTGGGGACGAGGAGGGAACGAGCAGTACCTC. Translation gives CASRWGRGGNEQYL.

The CDR3 sequence: CASTLVGTTSSEAFF. The DNA for the CDR3 is TGTGCCAGCACCCTTGTCGGGACGACCTCTTCTGAAGCTTTCTTT. The gene calls are TRBV6-2 or TRBV6-3 and TRBJ1-1; possible D gene TRBD1, 5 bases. The CDR3 is 15 amino acids. Germline V gene lookup returns CDR1 MNHEY and CDR2 SVGEGT. V shed 7 bases and J shed 6 bases, with 21 bases lying between them.

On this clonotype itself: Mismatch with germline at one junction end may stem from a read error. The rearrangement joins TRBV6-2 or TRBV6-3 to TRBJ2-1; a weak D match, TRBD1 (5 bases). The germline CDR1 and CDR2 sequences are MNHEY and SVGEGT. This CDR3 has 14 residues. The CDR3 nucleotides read TGTGCCAGCAGCTCCGTCATAGGGGCGAATGAGCTGTTCTTC. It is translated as CASSSVIGANELFF.

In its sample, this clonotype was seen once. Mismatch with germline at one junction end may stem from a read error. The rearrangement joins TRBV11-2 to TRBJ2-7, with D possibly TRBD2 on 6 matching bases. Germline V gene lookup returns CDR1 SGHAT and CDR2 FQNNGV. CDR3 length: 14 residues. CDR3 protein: CASSLWGGVNEQYF. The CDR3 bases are TGTGCCAGTAGCTTATGGGGCGGGGTTAACGAGCAGTACTTC.

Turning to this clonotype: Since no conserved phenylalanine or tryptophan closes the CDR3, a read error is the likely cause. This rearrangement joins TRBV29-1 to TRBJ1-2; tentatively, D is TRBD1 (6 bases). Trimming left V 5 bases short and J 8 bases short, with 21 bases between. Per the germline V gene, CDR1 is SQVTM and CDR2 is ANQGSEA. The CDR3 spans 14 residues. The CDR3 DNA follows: TGCAGCGTTAAAATTGGGTTCACAGGGCACGGCTACACCTCC. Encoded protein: CSVKIGFTGHGYTS.

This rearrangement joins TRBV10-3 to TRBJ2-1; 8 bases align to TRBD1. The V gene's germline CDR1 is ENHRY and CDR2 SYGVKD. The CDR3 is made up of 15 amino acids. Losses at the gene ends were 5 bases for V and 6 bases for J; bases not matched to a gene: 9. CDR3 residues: CAISLQGDLCNEQFF. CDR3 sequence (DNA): TGTGCCATCAGTCTACAGGGGGATCTTTGCAATGAGCAGTTCTTC.

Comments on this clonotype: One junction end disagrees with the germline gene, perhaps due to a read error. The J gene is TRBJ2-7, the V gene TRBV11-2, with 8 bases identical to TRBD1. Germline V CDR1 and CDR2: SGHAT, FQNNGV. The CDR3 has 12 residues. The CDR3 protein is CVSSLTETGASW. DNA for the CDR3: TGTGTCAGCAGCCTAACCGAGACAGGGGCCTCATGG.

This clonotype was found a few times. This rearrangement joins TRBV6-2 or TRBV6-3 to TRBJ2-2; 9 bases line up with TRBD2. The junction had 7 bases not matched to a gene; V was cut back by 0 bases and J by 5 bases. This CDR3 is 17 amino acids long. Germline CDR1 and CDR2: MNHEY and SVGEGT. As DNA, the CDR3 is TGTGCCAGCAGTTACTCGCTTTATAGCGGGAGTACCGGGGAGCTGTTTTTT. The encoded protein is CASSYSLYSGSTGELFF.